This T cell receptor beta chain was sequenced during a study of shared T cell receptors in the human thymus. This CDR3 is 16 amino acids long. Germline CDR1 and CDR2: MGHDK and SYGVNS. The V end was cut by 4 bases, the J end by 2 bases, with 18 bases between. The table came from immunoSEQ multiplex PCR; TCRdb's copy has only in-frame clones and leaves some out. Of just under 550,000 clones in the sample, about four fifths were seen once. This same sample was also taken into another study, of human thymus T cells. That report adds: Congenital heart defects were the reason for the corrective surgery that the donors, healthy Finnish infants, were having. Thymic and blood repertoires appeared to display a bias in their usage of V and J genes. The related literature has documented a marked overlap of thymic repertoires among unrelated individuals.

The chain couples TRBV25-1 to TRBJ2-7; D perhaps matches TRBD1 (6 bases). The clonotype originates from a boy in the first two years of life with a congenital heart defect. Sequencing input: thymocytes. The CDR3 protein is CASSVNRDTPPYEQYF. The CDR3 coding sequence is TGTGCCAGCAGTGTTAACCGGGACACCCCGCCCTACGAGCAGTACTTC.